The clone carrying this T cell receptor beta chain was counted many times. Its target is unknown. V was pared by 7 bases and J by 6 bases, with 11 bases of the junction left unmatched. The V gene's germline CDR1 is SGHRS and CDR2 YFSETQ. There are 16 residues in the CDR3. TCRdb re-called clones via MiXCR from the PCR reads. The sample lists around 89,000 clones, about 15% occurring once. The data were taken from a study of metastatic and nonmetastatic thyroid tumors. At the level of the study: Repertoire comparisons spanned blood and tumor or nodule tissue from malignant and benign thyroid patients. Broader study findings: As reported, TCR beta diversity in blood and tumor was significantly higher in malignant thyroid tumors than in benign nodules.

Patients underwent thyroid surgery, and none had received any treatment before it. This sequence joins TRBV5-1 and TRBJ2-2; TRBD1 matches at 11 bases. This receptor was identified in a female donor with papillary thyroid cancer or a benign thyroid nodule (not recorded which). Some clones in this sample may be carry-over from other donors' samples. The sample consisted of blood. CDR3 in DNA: TGCGCCAGCCGCCAAGGACAGGGGGCGCGGTCCGGGGAGCTGTTTTTT. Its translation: CASRQGQGARSGELFF.